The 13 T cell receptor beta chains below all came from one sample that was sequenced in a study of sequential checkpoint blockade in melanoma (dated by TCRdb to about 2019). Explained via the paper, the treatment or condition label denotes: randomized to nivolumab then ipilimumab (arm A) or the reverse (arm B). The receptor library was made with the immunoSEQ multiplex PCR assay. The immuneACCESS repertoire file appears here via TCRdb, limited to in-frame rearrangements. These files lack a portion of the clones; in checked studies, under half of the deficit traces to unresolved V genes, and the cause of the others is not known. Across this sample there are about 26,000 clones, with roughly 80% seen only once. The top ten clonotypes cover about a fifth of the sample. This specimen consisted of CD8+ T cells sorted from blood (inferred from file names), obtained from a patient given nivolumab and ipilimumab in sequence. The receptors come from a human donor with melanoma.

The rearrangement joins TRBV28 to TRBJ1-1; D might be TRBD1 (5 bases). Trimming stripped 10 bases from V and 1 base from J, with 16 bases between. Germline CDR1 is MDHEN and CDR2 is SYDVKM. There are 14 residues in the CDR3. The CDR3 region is CATTWGQSNTEAFF. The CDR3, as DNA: TGTGCCACCACTTGGGGCCAGTCGAACACTGAAGCTTTCTTT. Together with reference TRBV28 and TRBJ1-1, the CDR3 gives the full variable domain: DVKVTQSSRYLVKRTGEKVFLECVQDMDHENMFWYRQDPGLGLRLIYFSYDVKMKEKGDIPEGYSVSREKKERFSLILESASTNQTSMYLCATTWGQSNTEAFFGQGTRLTVV.

CDR3: CASSDPERELSYNEQFF. The CDR3 region has the DNA TGTGCCAGCAGCGATCCAGAGCGCGAGCTATCCTACAATGAGCAGTTCTTC. This sequence joins TRBV9 and TRBJ2-1; D is unresolved. In germline, CDR1 is SGDLS, CDR2 YYNGEE. This CDR3 comprises 17 residues. V lost 3 bases and J lost 1, with 17 bases in between.

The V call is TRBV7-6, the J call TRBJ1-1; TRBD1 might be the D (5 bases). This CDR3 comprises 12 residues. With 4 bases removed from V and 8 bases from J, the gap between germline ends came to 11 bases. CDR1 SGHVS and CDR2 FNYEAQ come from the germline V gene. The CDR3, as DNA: TGTGCCAGCAGCTCCGGGGGGGGAGAAGCTTTCTTT. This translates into CASSSGGGEAFF.

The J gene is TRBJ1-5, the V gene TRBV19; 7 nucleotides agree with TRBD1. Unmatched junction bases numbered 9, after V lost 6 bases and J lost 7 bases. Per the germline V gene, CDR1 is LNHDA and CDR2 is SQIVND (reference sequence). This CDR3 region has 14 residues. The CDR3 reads CASSMDRLKQPQHF. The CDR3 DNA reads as TGTGCCAGTAGCATGGACAGGCTGAAACAGCCCCAGCATTTT.

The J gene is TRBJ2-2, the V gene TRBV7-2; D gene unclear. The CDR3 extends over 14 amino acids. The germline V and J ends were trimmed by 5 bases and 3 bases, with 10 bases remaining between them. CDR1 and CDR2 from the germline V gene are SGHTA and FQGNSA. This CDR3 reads CASSHPVHTGELFF. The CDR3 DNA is TGTGCCAGCAGCCACCCAGTTCACACCGGGGAGCTGTTTTTT.

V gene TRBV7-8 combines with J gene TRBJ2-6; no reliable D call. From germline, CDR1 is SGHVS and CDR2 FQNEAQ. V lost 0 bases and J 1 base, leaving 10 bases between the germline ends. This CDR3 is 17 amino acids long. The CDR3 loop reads CASSLAAVLSGANVLTF. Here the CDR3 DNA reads TGTGCCAGCAGCTTAGCGGCCGTATTATCTGGGGCCAACGTCCTGACTTTC.

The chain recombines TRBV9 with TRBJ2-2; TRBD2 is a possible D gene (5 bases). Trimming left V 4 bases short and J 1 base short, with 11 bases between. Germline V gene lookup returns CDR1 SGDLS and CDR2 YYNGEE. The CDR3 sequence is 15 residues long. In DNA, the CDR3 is TGTGCCAGCAGCCGGAGGAAGGAGAACACCGGGGAGCTGTTTTTT. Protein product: CASSRRKENTGELFF.

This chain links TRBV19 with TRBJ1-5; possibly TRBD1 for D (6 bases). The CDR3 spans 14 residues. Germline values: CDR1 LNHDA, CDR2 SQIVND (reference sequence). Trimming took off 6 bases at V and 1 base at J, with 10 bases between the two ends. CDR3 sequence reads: CASRNRDSNQPQHF. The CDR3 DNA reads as TGTGCCAGTAGAAACAGGGACAGCAATCAGCCCCAGCATTTT. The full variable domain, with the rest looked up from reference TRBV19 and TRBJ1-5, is DGGITQSPKYLFRKEGQNVTLSCEQNLNHDAMYWYRQDPGQGLRLIYYSQIVNDFQKGDIAEGYSVSREKKESFPLTVTSAQKNPTAFYLCASRNRDSNQPQHFGDGTRLSIL.

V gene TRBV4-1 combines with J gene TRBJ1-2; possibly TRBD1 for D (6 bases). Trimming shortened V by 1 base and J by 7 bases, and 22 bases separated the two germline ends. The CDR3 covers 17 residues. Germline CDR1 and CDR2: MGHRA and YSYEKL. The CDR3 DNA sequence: TGCGCCAGCAGCCAAGGCCTATCCACCCTCACAGGGTCTGGCTACACCTTC. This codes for CASSQGLSTLTGSGYTF.

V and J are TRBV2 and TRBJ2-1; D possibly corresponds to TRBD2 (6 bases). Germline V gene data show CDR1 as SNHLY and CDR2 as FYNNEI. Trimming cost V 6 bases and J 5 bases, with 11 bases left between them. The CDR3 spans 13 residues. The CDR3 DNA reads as TGTGCCAGCAGCAGCGGGCCAAACAATGAGCAGTTCTTC. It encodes CASSSGPNNEQFF.

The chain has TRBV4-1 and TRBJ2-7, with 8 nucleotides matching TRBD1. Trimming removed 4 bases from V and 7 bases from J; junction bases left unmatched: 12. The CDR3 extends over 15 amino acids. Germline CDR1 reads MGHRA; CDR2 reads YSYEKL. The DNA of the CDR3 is TGCGCCAGCAGCCTAAGCGCCCAGGGGGCGGGGGAGCAGTACTTC. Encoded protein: CASSLSAQGAGEQYF.

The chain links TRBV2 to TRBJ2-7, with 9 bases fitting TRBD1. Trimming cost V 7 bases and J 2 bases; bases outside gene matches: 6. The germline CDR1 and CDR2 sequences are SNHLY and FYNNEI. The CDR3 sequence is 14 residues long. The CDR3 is CASNPGQGAYEQYF. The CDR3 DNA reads TGTGCCAGCAATCCGGGACAGGGCGCCTACGAGCAGTACTTC.

This CDR3 reads CASSGLGGTQYF. The CDR3 DNA sequence: TGTGCCAGCAGTGGCCTCGGGGGTACGCAGTATTTT. V is TRBV2 and J is TRBJ2-3, with a possible D match to TRBD2 (6 bases). Trimming pared 4 bases from V and 8 bases from J, leaving 10 bases between. Per germline, CDR1 SNHLY and CDR2 FYNNEI. This CDR3 is built from 12 residues.